Below are 27 T cell receptor beta chains sequenced from a single sample in a study of long-term antiretroviral therapy in people with HIV. It was version v3.0 of the immunoSEQ assay that was run at survey level. Data came from immunoSEQ multiplex PCR; TCRdb stores just in-frame clones and leaves some out. The sample yields fewer than 30,000 clones, about 86% seen once. The sample consisted of unsorted PBMCs, taken 0.8 years after starting antiretroviral therapy. The receptors were sampled from a woman in her twenties or thirties with HIV.

This chain links TRBV9 with TRBJ1-2, with D unresolved. Germline V lookup: CDR1 SGDLS, CDR2 YYNGEE. V lost 0 bases to trimming and J lost 4 bases, with 7 bases between them. This CDR3 has 13 amino acids. For the CDR3, the DNA is TGTGCCAGCAGCGTAGCTCAAACCTATGGCTACACCTTC. This translates into CASSVAQTYGYTF.

The V gene is TRBV7-8, the J gene TRBJ1-2, with D perhaps TRBD1 (5 bases). There are 13 residues in the CDR3. Per germline, CDR1 SGHVS and CDR2 FQNEAQ. With 2 bases removed from V and 4 bases from J, the gap between germline ends came to 8 bases. CDR3 in amino acids: CASSLQGTYGYTF. CDR3 DNA: TGTGCCAGCAGCTTACAAGGGACCTATGGCTACACCTTC.

The chain combines TRBV6-6 with TRBJ1-2, with D perhaps TRBD1 (5 bases). V was shortened by 4 bases and J by 0 bases, with 9 bases between the two germline ends. The CDR3 contains 14 residues. The V gene's germline CDR1 is MNHNY and CDR2 SVGAGI (reference sequence). CDR3 sequence reads: CASSSPGTNYGYTF. CDR3 coding DNA: TGTGCCAGCAGTTCCCCAGGGACTAACTATGGCTACACCTTC.

V is TRBV19 and J is TRBJ1-5; D unclear. Trimming took 5 bases from V and 6 from J, leaving 8 bases between them. The CDR3 has 12 amino acids. CDR1 LNHDA and CDR2 SQIVND come from the germline V gene (reference sequence). CDR3 in amino acids: CASSSGFQPQHF. The CDR3 region has the DNA TGTGCCAGTAGTTCGGGCTTTCAGCCCCAGCATTTT.

J is TRBJ2-5 and V is TRBV4-2; D could derive from TRBD1 or TRBD2 (5 bases each). Trimming cost V 5 bases and J 1 base, with 23 bases left between them. CDR3 size: 18 residues. Germline CDR1 is LGHNA and CDR2 is YNFKEQ. The CDR3 is CASSSTVSGALGQETQYF. The DNA of the CDR3 is TGTGCCAGCAGCTCTACCGTCTCCGGGGCCCTGGGCCAAGAGACCCAGTACTTC.

The chain joins TRBV6-1 to TRBJ1-2; D not resolved. V lost 5 bases, J lost 10 bases, and 20 bases lay in between. The germline V gene has CDR1 MNHNS and CDR2 SASEGT. This CDR3 region has 14 residues. The CDR3 bases are TGTGCCAGCAGTTTAAACGGGCCCCAGGCTGACTACACCTTC. It yields the protein CASSLNGPQADYTF.

The genes are TRBV6-1 and TRBJ1-6, with D unresolved. CDR1 MNHNS and CDR2 SASEGT come from the germline V gene. Trimming took 8 bases from V and 6 from J, leaving 8 bases between them. This CDR3 is built from 12 residues. CDR3 region: CASGGSNSPLHF. The CDR3 DNA sequence: TGTGCCAGCGGTGGTTCTAATTCACCCCTCCACTTT.

CDR3 bases: TGTGCCAGCAGCTTAGCGTTCCGGGGGGGGCCTAACACCGGGGAGCTGTTTTTT. This sequence encodes CASSLAFRGGPNTGELFF. The chain uses TRBV7-2 and TRBJ2-2, with 8 nucleotides matching TRBD2. The junction had 8 bases not matched to a gene; V was cut back by 0 bases and J by 2 bases. This CDR3 contains 18 residues. From germline, CDR1 is SGHTA and CDR2 FQGNSA.

V is TRBV5-6 and J is TRBJ1-2; D perhaps matches TRBD1 (5 bases). The CDR3 covers 14 residues. CDR1 is SGHDT and CDR2 is YYEEEE in the germline V gene. V gave up 0 bases and J gave up 3 bases, with 9 bases separating them. CDR3 nucleotide sequence: TGTGCCAGCAGCTTGGTTGGAGGGGACTATGGCTACACCTTC. The encoded protein is CASSLVGGDYGYTF.

This chain joins TRBV4-2 and TRBJ2-2; 7 bases align to TRBD2. The ends lost 3 bases at V and 6 bases at J; junction bases unmatched: 7. The CDR3 has 15 amino acids. The germline V gene has CDR1 LGHNA and CDR2 YNFKEQ. CDR3 sequence reads: CASSHLRGVAGELFF. CDR3 DNA: TGTGCCAGCAGCCACCTCCGGGGGGTGGCCGGGGAGCTGTTTTTT.

The chain links TRBV9 to TRBJ1-2; no clear D. Per the germline V gene, CDR1 is SGDLS and CDR2 is YYNGEE. There are 15 residues in the CDR3. Between the trimmed V and J ends, which lost 2 bases and 3 bases, there was a span of 14 bases. CDR3 in amino acids: CASSVSLSRHYGYTF. The CDR3 coding sequence is TGTGCCAGCAGCGTGAGTCTCTCGAGGCACTATGGCTACACCTTC.

This sequence joins TRBV28 and TRBJ2-7, with 15 positions matching TRBD2. CDR3 size: 17 residues. The trim removed 6 bases at V and 3 bases at J, leaving 9 bases unmatched. Germline loops: CDR1 MDHEN, CDR2 SYDVKM. The CDR3 here is CASSSAGLAGGFYEQYF. CDR3 coding DNA: TGTGCCAGCAGCTCTGCGGGACTAGCGGGGGGCTTCTACGAGCAGTACTTC. Combining the CDR3 with reference TRBV28 and TRBJ2-7 gives the whole variable domain DVKVTQSSRYLVKRTGEKVFLECVQDMDHENMFWYRQDPGLGLRLIYFSYDVKMKEKGDIPEGYSVSREKKERFSLILESASTNQTSMYLCASSSAGLAGGFYEQYFGPGTRLTVT.

The chain uses TRBV9 and TRBJ2-1; perhaps D is TRBD1 or TRBD2 (6 bases each). Germline V CDR1 and CDR2: SGDLS, YYNGEE. V dropped 0 bases and J dropped 3 bases, with 10 bases sitting between them. The CDR3 loop spans 15 amino acids. CDR3 residues: CASSVGGADYNEQFF. DNA for the CDR3: TGTGCCAGCAGCGTAGGGGGGGCCGACTACAATGAGCAGTTCTTC.

The genes are TRBV4-1 and TRBJ1-5; D remains unclear. CDR1 and CDR2 from the germline V gene are MGHRA and YSYEKL. V was pared by 1 base and J by 4 bases, with 5 bases between. The CDR3 is made up of 13 amino acids. The CDR3 nucleotides are TGCGCCAGCAGCCAAGTAACTAATCAGCCCCAGCATTTT. Its translation: CASSQVTNQPQHF.

The chain employs TRBV9 and TRBJ2-1; 11 nucleotides agree with TRBD1. CDR3 size: 14 residues. V was pared by 4 bases and J by 6 bases, with 3 bases of the junction left unmatched. The germline V gene has CDR1 SGDLS and CDR2 YYNGEE. CDR3 protein: CASSLGQGGNEQFF. CDR3 nucleotide sequence: TGTGCCAGCAGCTTGGGACAGGGGGGCAATGAGCAGTTCTTC.

The V gene is TRBV7-2, the J gene TRBJ2-1; 8 bases match TRBD2. CDR1 and CDR2 from the germline V gene are SGHTA and FQGNSA. V shed 7 bases and J 5 bases; nucleotides not matched to a gene: 7. This CDR3 region has 14 residues. The chain's CDR3 is CASTTARGDNEQFF. CDR3 coding DNA: TGTGCCAGCACCACGGCGCGGGGGGACAATGAGCAGTTCTTC. Together with reference TRBV7-2 and TRBJ2-1, the CDR3 gives the full variable domain: GAGVSQSPSNKVTEKGKDVELRCDPISGHTALYWYRQSLGQGLEFLIYFQGNSAPDKSGLPSDRFSAERTGGSVSTLTIQRTQQEDSAVYLCASTTARGDNEQFFGPGTRLTVL.

This clone is a singleton in its sample. The chain employs TRBV10-3 and TRBJ1-1, with D possibly being TRBD1 (5 bases). The germline CDR1 and CDR2 sequences are ENHRY and SYGVKD. This CDR3 comprises 16 residues. The V and J ends lost 0 bases and 0 bases respectively, with 11 bases between them. CDR3 in DNA: TGTGCCATCAGTGAGTCGTCAGGGACCCTGAACACTGAAGCTTTCTTT. As protein: CAISESSGTLNTEAFF.

This chain connects TRBV6-1 to TRBJ2-3, with 8 bases aligning to TRBD1. V trimming: 2 bases; J trimming: 2 bases; junction bases outside the gene matches: 9. Germline CDR1 reads MNHNS; CDR2 reads SASEGT. The CDR3 is made up of 17 amino acids. Here the CDR3 reads CASSEMRAGGVTDTQYF. CDR3 DNA sequence: TGTGCCAGCAGTGAAATGAGGGCAGGGGGCGTCACAGATACGCAGTATTTT.

This chain links TRBV10-3 with TRBJ1-2; no definite D call. With 8 bases removed from V and 8 bases from J, the gap between germline ends came to 9 bases. Germline V gene lookup returns CDR1 ENHRY and CDR2 SYGVKD. The CDR3 totals 10 residues. The CDR3 region is CAIGTGGYTF. The CDR3 DNA follows: TGTGCCATCGGTACTGGCGGCTACACCTTC.

This clone has a single count. This CDR3 reads CASRPGLTSYEQYV. The CDR3 bases are TGCGCCAGCAGGCCGGGACTAACCTCCTACGAGCAGTACGTC. The V call is TRBV10-2, the J call TRBJ2-7; 7 nucleotides agree with TRBD2. Germline V lookup: CDR1 WSHSY, CDR2 SAAADI. Trimming took 6 bases from V and 0 from J; bases not matched to a gene: 5. The CDR3 has 14 amino acids.

V usage is TRBV28 and J usage is TRBJ2-7; the match to TRBD2 covers 7 bases. CDR1 and CDR2 (germline): MDHEN, SYDVKM. The J segment lost 0 bases and the V segment lost 3 bases, leaving 5 bases of the junction unmatched. The CDR3 consists of 15 residues. This CDR3 is CASSLNPGGSYEQYF. CDR3 coding DNA: TGTGCCAGCAGTTTGAATCCGGGGGGCTCCTACGAGCAGTACTTC.

The gene calls are TRBV27 and TRBJ1-5, with 7 bases identical to TRBD1. The CDR3 runs 14 residues. The germline V gene has CDR1 MNHEY and CDR2 SMNVEV (reference sequence). V lost 3 bases and J lost 4; bases outside the gene matches: 3. CDR3 amino acids: CASSFQGGNQPQHF. Written as DNA, the CDR3 is TGTGCCAGCAGTTTCCAGGGGGGAAATCAGCCCCAGCATTTT.

This clone was detected only a few times. The genes are TRBV28 and TRBJ2-1; D possibly corresponds to TRBD2 (5 bases). Trimming pared 6 bases from V and 7 bases from J, leaving 16 bases between. CDR3 length: 14 amino acids. Germline V lookup: CDR1 MDHEN, CDR2 SYDVKM. CDR3 DNA sequence: TGTGCCAGCAGCCGAGGACTCCCCCCGAATGAGCAGTTCTTC. Amino acids: CASSRGLPPNEQFF.

The J gene is TRBJ2-1, the V gene TRBV28; 7 bases match TRBD1. There are 16 residues in the CDR3. The V and J ends lost 4 bases and 6 bases, in that order; junction bases with no gene match: 12. Germline V gene data show CDR1 as MDHEN and CDR2 as SYDVKM. The CDR3, as DNA: TGTGCCAGCAGTTCAGAACAGGGCAAGGGGGCCAATGAGCAGTTCTTC. Protein: CASSSEQGKGANEQFF.

This clone was recorded only once. The J gene is TRBJ2-3, the V gene TRBV7-3, with TRBD1 matching over 7 bases. CDR1 is SGHTA and CDR2 is FQGTGA in the germline V gene. With 3 bases clipped from V and 2 bases from J, the junction kept 5 bases outside the gene matches. The CDR3 runs 15 residues. The CDR3 coding sequence is TGTGCCAGCAGCTTTCCGGGACAGACCACAGATACGCAGTATTTT. Its translation is CASSFPGQTTDTQYF.

This rearrangement joins TRBV15 to TRBJ2-4; D not certain. The length of the CDR3 is 17 residues. V was cut by 3 bases and J by 2 bases, with 17 bases left in between. CDR1 and CDR2 from the germline V gene are LNHNV and YYDKDF (reference sequence). The CDR3 sequence: CATSSVGWDRTKNIQYF. The CDR3 DNA reads as TGTGCCACCAGCAGTGTGGGCTGGGATCGTACCAAAAACATTCAGTACTTC.

The rearrangement uses TRBV29-1 and TRBJ2-1, with D tentatively TRBD1 or TRBD2 (5 bases each). The CDR3 covers 12 residues. CDR1 is SQVTM, CDR2 ANQGSEA, per germline. The CDR3 DNA is TGCAGTTTGGGGGATAGGGGCAATGAGCAGTTCTTC. Its protein product is CSLGDRGNEQFF.